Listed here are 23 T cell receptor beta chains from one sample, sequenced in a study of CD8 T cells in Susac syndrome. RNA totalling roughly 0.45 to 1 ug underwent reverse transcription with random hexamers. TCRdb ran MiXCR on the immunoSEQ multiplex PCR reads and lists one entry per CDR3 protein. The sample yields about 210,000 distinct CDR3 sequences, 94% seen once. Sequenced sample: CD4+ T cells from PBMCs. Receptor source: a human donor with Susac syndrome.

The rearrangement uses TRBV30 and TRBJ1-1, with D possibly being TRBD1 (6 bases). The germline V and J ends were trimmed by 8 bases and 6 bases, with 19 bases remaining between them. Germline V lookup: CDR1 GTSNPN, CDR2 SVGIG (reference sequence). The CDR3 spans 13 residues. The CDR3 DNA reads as TGTGCCGGGGGGGGACACGGGGGGTCTGAAGCTTTCTTT. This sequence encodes CAGGGHGGSEAFF.

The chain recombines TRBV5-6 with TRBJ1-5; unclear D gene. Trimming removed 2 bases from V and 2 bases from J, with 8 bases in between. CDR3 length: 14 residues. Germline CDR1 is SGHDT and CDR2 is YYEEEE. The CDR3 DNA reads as TGTGCCAGCAGCTTTGGTATCGGCAATCAGCCCCAGCATTTT. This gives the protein CASSFGIGNQPQHF.

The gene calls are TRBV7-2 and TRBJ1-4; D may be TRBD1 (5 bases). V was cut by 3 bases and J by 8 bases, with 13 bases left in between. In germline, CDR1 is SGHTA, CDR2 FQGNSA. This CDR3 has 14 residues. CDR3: CASSLGVAGEKLFF. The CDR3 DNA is TGTGCCAGCAGCTTGGGGGTAGCGGGGGAAAAACTGTTTTTT. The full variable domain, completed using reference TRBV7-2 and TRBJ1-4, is GAGVSQSPSNKVTEKGKDVELRCDPISGHTALYWYRQSLGQGLEFLIYFQGNSAPDKSGLPSDRFSAERTGGSVSTLTIQRTQQEDSAVYLCASSLGVAGEKLFFGSGTQLSVL.

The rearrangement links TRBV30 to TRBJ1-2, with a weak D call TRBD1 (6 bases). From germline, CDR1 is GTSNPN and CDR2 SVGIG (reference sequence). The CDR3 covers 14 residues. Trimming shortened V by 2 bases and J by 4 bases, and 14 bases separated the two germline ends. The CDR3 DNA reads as TGTGCCTGGAGTCCTGGCGGGGACATCTATGGCTACACCTTC. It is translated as CAWSPGGDIYGYTF.

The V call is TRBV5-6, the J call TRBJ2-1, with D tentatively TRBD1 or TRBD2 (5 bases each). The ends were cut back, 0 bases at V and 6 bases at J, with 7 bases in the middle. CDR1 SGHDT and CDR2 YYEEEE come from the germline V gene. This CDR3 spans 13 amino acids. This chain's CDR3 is CASSLVGANEQFF. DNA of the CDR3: TGTGCCAGCAGCTTGGTCGGGGCCAATGAGCAGTTCTTC. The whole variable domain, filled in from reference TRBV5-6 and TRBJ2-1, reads DAGVTQSPTHLIKTRGQQVTLRCSPKSGHDTVSWYQQALGQGPQFIFQYYEEEERQRGNFPDRFSGHQFPNYSSELNVNALLLGDSALYLCASSLVGANEQFFGPGTRLTVL.

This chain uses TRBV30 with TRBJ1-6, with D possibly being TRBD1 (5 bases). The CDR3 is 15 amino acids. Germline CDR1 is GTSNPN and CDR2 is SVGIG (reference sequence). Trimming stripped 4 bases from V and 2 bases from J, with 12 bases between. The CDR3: CAWTPGGAYNSPLHF. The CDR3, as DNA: TGTGCCTGGACGCCCGGGGGGGCCTATAATTCACCCCTCCACTTT.

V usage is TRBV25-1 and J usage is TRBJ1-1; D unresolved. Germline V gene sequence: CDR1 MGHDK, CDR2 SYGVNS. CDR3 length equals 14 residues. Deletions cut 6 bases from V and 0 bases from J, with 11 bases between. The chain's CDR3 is CASRPLAMNTEAFF. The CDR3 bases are TGTGCCAGCAGACCGCTAGCCATGAACACTGAAGCTTTCTTT.

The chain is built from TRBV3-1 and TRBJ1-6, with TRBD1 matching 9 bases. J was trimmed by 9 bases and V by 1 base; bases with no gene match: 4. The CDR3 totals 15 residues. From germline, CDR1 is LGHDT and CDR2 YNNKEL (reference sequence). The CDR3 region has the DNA TGTGCCAGCAGCCAAGCGGGACAGGGAGGTTCACCCCTCCACTTT. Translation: CASSQAGQGGSPLHF.

In DNA, the CDR3 is TGTGCCACCTGGACAGGGGTTGAGACAGATACGCAGTATTTT. Its translation is CATWTGVETDTQYF. V gene TRBV19 combines with J gene TRBJ2-3; 9 nucleotides line up with TRBD1. The CDR3 consists of 14 residues. J gave up 3 bases and V 10 bases, and 8 bases lay outside the gene matches. CDR1 LNHDA and CDR2 SQIVND come from the germline V gene (reference sequence). The full variable domain, completed using reference TRBV19 and TRBJ2-3, is DGGITQSPKYLFRKEGQNVTLSCEQNLNHDAMYWYRQDPGQGLRLIYYSQIVNDFQKGDIAEGYSVSREKKESFPLTVTSAQKNPTAFYLCATWTGVETDTQYFGPGTRLTVL.

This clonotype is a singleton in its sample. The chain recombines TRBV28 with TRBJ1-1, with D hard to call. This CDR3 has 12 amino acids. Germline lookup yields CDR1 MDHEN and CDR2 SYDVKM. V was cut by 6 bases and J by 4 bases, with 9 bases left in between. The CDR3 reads CASSRIGTEAFF. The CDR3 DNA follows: TGTGCCAGCAGCCGTATTGGCACTGAAGCTTTCTTT.

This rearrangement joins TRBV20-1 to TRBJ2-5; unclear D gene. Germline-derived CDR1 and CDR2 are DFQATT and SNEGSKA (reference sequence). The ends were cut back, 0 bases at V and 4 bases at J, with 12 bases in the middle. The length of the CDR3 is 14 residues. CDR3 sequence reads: CSARDLMKLETQYF. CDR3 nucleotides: TGCAGTGCTAGAGATCTTATGAAGTTAGAGACCCAGTACTTC.

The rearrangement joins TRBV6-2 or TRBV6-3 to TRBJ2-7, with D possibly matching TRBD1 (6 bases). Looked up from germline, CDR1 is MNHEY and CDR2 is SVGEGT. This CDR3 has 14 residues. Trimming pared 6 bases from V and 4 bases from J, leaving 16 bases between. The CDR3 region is CASSHRDYRYEQYF. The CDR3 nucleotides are TGTGCCAGCAGCCACAGGGATTACCGTTACGAGCAGTACTTC.

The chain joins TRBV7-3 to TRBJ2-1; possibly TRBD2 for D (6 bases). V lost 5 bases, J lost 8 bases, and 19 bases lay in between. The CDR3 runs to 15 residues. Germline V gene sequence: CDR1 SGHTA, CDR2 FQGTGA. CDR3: CASSQEGAGLDEQFF. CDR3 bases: TGTGCCAGCAGCCAGGAGGGAGCGGGCCTCGATGAGCAGTTCTTC.

The CDR3, as DNA: TGTGCCAGCAGCCTGACAGAAGTCTATGGCTACACCTTC. Amino acid sequence: CASSLTEVYGYTF. The chain recombines TRBV11-3 with TRBJ1-2; the D gene is possibly TRBD1 (5 bases). This CDR3 has 13 amino acids. Germline lookup yields CDR1 SGHNT and CDR2 YENEEA. V shed 5 bases and J shed 4 bases, with 11 bases lying between them.

The DNA for the CDR3 is TGTGCCTGGAGTGCGGCGGATGGCGGGGAGACCCAGTACTTC. Translation: CAWSAADGGETQYF. The J gene is TRBJ2-5, the V gene TRBV30, with D possibly matching TRBD2 (5 bases). Germline V lookup: CDR1 GTSNPN, CDR2 SVGIG (reference sequence). The CDR3 covers 14 residues. Trimming shortened V by 1 base and J by 5 bases, and 14 bases separated the two germline ends.

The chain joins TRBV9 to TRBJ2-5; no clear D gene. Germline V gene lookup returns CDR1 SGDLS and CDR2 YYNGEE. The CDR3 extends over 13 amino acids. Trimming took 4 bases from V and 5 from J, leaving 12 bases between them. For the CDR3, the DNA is TGTGCCAGCAGCTTGGACCCCCGGGAGACCCAGTACTTC. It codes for CASSLDPRETQYF.

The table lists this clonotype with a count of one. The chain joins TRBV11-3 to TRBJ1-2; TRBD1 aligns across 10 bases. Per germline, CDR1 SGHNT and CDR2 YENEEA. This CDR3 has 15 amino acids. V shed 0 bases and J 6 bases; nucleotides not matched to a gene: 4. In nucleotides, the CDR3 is TGTGCCAGCAGCTTAGATTCGACAGGGGGCCATGGCTACACCTTC. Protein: CASSLDSTGGHGYTF.

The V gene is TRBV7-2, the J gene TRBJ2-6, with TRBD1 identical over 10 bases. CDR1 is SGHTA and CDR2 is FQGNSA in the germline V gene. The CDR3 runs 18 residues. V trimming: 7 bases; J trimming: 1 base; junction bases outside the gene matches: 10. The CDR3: CASNRGPGQGSGANVLTF. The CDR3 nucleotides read TGTGCCAGCAACCGGGGGCCGGGACAGGGGTCTGGGGCCAACGTCCTGACTTTC. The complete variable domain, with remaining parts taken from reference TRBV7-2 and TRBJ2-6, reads GAGVSQSPSNKVTEKGKDVELRCDPISGHTALYWYRQSLGQGLEFLIYFQGNSAPDKSGLPSDRFSAERTGGSVSTLTIQRTQQEDSAVYLCASNRGPGQGSGANVLTFGAGSRLTVL.

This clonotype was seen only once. CDR3 protein: CASSLGGWSDGYTF. CDR3 bases: TGTGCCAGCAGCTTGGGGGGGTGGAGTGATGGCTACACCTTC. The chain recombines TRBV5-6 with TRBJ1-2; tentative D call: TRBD1 (5 bases). The CDR3 consists of 14 residues. Germline CDR1 reads SGHDT; CDR2 reads YYEEEE. Trimming took 0 bases from V and 6 from J, leaving 12 bases between them.

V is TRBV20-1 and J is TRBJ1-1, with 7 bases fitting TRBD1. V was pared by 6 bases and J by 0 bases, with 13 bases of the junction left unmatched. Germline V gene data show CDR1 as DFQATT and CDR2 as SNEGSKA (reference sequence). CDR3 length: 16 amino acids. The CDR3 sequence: CSAERGQSLMNTEAFF. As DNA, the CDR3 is TGCAGTGCGGAGAGGGGGCAGAGCTTAATGAACACTGAAGCTTTCTTT.

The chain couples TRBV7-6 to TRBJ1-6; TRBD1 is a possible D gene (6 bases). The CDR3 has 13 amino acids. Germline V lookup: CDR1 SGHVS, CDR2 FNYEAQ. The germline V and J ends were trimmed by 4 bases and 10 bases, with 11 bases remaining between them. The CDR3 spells CASSSTGSSPLHF. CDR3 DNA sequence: TGTGCCAGCAGCTCGACAGGATCCTCACCCCTCCACTTT.

The CDR3 bases are TGTGCCAGCAGCGTCGGGGGTCAGGGGGCCAATGAGCAGTTCTTC. Residues: CASSVGGQGANEQFF. This chain connects TRBV9 to TRBJ2-1; 8 nucleotides line up with TRBD1. The CDR3 runs to 15 residues. With V trimmed by 2 bases and J by 6 bases, 7 bases remained unmatched. In germline, CDR1 is SGDLS, CDR2 YYNGEE.

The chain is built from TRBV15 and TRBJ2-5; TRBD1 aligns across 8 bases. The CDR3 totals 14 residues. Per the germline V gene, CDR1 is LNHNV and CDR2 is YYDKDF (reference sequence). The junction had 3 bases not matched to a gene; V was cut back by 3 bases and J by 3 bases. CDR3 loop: CATSSNRGEETQYF. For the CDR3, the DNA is TGTGCCACCAGCAGCAACAGGGGGGAAGAGACCCAGTACTTC.